This TCR beta chain appears in the sequencing data of a study of PD-L1 blockade in urothelial cancer. Study information: Every 3 weeks, patients received intravenous atezolizumab 1,200 mg, beginning 2014. Across blood samples, T cells had a median count of around 140,000.

Unmatched junction bases numbered 10, after V lost 0 bases and J lost 7 bases. From germline, CDR1 is SGHAT and CDR2 FQNNGV. This CDR3 has 16 residues. Sequencing used immunoSEQ multiplex PCR; TCRdb keeps in-frame clones, though not all of them. Among around 45,000 clones listed, 83% were seen once. Time point meaning: peripheral blood 6 weeks after treatment start. A word on this clone: The antigen remains undetermined.

Findings and caveats of the study: Greater 3-week expansion of tumor-associated blood clones was recorded for durable-benefit patients. Better survival was predicted when blood TCR clonality before treatment fell below the median.

The TCR was taken from a man in his sixties with urothelial cancer. The starting material was PBMCs, obtained around atezolizumab (anti-PD-L1) treatment. The rearrangement joins TRBV11-2 to TRBJ2-3; 7 bases align to TRBD2. CDR3: CASSLERLALRYTQYF. In nucleotides, the CDR3 is TGTGCCAGCAGCTTAGAGCGACTAGCTCTTCGGTATACGCAGTATTTT. The whole variable domain, filled in from reference TRBV11-2 and TRBJ2-3, reads EAGVAQSPRYKIIEKRQSVAFWCNPISGHATLYWYQQILGQGPKLLIQFQNNGVVDDSQLPKDRFSAERLKGVDSTLKIQPAKLEDSAVYLCASSLERLALRYTQYFGPGTRLTVL.